This T cell receptor (beta chain) originates from a study of neurological immune-mediated disorders. The time point was: technical triplicate 3. This clonotype showed up many times. Its antigen is undetermined. Study-wide points: Private repertoires in all groups were suggested by the absence of shared CDR3 amino acid sequences among expanded clones across subjects.

The CDR3 extends over 13 amino acids. Germline lookup yields CDR1 SGHDT and CDR2 YYEEEE. Trimming removed 1 base from V and 4 bases from J, with 7 bases in between. TCRdb recomputed calls from the 5' RACE reads with MiXCR, one row per CDR3 protein. The data show about 44,000 distinct CDR3 sequences, with roughly a fifth seen just once and approximately 4.3% held by the top ten. The chain couples TRBV5-6 to TRBJ2-3, with D tentatively TRBD1 or TRBD2 (6 bases each). The TCR sequence derives from a man aged 55 to 70 with HTLV-1-associated myelopathy (HAM/TSP). What was sequenced was PBMCs. CDR3 amino acids: CASSLRGADTQYF. The DNA of the CDR3 is TGTGCCAGCAGCTTGAGGGGGGCAGATACGCAGTATTTT.